This entry describes one T cell receptor (beta chain). This specimen comes from a study of OX40 agonist ivuxolimab in advanced cancers. Trimming shortened V by 7 bases and J by 4 bases, and 6 bases separated the two germline ends. Germline-derived CDR1 and CDR2 are SGDLS and YYNGEE. The CDR3 has 11 amino acids. TCRdb's table, derived via immunoSEQ multiplex PCR, lists solely in-frame clones and lacks some. Among 20,000 to 25,000 clones, roughly 70% were seen once, and the ten largest hold about 21%. This chain connects TRBV9 to TRBJ2-1; D remains unclear. Sample: CD4+ or CD8+ T cells sorted from blood, taken in a trial of the OX40 agonist ivuxolimab. The clonotype comes from an adult with an advanced solid tumor such as melanoma, head and neck, liver or kidney cancer. CDR3: CASGKYNEQFF. CDR3 nucleotides: TGTGCCAGCGGAAAGTACAATGAGCAGTTCTTC.